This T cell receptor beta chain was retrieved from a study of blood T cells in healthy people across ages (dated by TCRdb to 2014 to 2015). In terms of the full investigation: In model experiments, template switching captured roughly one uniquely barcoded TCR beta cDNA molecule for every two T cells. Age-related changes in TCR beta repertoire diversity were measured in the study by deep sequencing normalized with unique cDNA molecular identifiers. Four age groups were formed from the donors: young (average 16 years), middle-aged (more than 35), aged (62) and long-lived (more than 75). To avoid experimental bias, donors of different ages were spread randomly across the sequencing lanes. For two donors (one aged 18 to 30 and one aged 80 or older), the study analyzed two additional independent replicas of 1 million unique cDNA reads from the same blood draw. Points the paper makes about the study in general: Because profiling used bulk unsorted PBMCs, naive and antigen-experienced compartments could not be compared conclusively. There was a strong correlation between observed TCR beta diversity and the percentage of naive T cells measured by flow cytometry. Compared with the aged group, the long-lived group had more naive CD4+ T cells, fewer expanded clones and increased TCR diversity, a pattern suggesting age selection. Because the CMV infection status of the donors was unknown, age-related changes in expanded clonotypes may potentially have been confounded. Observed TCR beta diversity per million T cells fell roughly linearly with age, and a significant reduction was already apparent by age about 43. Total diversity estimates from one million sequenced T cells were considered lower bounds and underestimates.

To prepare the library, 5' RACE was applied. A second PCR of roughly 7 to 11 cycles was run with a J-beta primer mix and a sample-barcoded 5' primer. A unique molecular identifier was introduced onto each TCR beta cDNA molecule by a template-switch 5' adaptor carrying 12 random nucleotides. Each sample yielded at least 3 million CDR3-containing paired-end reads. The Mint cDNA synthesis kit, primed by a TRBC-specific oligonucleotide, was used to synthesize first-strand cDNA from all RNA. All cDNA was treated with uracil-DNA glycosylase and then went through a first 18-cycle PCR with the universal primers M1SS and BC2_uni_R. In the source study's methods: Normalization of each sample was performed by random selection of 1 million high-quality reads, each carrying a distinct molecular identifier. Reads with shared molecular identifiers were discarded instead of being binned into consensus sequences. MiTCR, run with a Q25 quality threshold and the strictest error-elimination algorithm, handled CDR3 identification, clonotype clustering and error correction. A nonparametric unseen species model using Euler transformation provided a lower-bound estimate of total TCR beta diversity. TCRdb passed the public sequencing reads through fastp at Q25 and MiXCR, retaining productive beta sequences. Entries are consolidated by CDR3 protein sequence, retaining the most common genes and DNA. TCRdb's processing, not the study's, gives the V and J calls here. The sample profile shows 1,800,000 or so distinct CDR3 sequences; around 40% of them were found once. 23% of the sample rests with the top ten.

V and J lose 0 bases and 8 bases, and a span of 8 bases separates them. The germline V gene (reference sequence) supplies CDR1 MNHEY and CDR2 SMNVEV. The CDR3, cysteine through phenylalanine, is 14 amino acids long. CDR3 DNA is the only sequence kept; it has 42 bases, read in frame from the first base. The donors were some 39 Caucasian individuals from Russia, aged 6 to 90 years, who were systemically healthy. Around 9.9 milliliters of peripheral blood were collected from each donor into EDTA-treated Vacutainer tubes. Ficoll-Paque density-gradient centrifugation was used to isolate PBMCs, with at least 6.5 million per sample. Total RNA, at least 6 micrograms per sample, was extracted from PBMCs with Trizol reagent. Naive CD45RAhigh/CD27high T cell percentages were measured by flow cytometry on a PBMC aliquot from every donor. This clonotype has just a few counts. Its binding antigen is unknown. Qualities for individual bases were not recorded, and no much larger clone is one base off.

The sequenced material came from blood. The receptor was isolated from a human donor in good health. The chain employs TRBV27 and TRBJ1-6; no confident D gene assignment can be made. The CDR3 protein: CASSLSRSYSPLHF. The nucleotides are TGTGCCAGCAGTTTATCCCGGTCGTATTCACCCCTCCACTTT.